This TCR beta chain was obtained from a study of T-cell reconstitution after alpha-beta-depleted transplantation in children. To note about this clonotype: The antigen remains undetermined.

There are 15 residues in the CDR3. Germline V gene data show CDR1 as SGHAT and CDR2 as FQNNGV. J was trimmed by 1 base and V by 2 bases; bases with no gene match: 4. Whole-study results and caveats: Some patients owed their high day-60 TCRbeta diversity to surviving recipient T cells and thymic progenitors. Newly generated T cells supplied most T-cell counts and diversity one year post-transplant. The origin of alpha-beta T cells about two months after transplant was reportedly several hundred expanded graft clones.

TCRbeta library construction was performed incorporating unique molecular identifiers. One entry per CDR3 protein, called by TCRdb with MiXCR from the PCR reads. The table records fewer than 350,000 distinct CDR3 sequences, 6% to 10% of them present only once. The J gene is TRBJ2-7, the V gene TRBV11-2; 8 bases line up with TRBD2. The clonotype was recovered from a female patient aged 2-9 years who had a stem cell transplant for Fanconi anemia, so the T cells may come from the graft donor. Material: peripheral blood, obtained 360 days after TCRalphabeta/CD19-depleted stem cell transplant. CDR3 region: CASSLLSGVSYEQYF. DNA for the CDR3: TGTGCCAGCAGCTTACTTAGCGGGGTATCCTACGAGCAGTACTTC.